This TCR beta chain is drawn from a study of blood T cell repertoires in COVID-19. Sequenced by immunoSEQ multiplex PCR; TCRdb stores in-frame clones only, minus some. The repertoire holds about 270,000 clones, with 86% as singletons. Deletions cut 1 base from V and 3 bases from J, with 11 bases between. Germline assignment: CDR1 SGHNT and CDR2 YENEEA. The CDR3 covers 15 residues. This clone was seen once. Sequencing was done on a sample of peripheral blood. The V call is TRBV11-3, the J call TRBJ2-3, with D perhaps TRBD2 (6 bases). The TCR sequence derives from a man aged 40-49 years with active or convalescent COVID-19. The CDR3 sequence is CASSLGRGSTDTQYF. CDR3 sequence (DNA): TGTGCCAGCAGCTTAGGGCGGGGTTCTACAGATACGCAGTATTTT.